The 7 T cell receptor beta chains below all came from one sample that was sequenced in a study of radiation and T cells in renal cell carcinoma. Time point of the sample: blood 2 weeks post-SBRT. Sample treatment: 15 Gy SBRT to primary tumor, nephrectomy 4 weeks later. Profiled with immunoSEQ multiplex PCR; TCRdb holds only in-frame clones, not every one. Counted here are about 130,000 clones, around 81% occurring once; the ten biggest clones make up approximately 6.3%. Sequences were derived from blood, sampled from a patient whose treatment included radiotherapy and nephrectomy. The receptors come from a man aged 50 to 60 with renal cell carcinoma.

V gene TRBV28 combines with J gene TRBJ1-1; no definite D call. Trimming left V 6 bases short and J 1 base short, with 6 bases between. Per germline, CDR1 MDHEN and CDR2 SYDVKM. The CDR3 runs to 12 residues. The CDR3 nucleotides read TGTGCCAGCAGACCTCCGAACACTGAAGCTTTCTTT. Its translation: CASRPPNTEAFF.

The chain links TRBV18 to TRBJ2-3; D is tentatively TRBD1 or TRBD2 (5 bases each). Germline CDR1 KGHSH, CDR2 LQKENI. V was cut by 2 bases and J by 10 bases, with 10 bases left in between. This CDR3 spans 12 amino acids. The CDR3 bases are TGTGCCAGCTCACCATCGGGGACCGCGCAGTATTTT. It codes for CASSPSGTAQYF.

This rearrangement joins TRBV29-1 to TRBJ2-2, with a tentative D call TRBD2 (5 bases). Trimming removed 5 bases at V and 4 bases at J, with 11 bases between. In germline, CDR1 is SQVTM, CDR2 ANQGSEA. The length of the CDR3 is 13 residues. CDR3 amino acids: CSVPGLGTGELFF. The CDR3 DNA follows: TGCAGCGTTCCGGGATTGGGCACCGGGGAGCTGTTTTTT.

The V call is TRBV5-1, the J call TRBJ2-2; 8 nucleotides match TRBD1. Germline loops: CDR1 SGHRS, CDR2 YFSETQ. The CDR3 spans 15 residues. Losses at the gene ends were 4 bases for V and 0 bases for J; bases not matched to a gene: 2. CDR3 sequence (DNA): TGCGCCAGCAGCAAGGACAGGGCGAACACCGGGGAGCTGTTTTTT. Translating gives CASSKDRANTGELFF.

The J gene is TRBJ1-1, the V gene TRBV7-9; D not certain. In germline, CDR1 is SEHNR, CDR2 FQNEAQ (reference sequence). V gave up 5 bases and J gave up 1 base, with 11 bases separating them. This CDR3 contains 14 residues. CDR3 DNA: TGTGCCAGCAGCCCCAGCAAGGGGAACACTGAAGCTTTCTTT. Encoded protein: CASSPSKGNTEAFF.

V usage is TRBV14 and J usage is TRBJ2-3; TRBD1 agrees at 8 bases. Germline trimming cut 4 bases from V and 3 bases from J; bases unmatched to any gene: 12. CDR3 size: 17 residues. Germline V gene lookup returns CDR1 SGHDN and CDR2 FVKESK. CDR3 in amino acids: CASSPNQGALVTDTQYF. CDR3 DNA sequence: TGTGCCAGCAGCCCTAATCAGGGGGCCCTAGTGACAGATACGCAGTATTTT.

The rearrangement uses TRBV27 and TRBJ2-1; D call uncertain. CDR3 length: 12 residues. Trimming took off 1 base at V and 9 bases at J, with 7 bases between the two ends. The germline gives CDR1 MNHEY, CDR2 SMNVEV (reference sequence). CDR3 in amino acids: CASSLLGSEQFF. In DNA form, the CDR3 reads TGTGCCAGCAGTTTATTGGGTTCTGAGCAGTTCTTC.